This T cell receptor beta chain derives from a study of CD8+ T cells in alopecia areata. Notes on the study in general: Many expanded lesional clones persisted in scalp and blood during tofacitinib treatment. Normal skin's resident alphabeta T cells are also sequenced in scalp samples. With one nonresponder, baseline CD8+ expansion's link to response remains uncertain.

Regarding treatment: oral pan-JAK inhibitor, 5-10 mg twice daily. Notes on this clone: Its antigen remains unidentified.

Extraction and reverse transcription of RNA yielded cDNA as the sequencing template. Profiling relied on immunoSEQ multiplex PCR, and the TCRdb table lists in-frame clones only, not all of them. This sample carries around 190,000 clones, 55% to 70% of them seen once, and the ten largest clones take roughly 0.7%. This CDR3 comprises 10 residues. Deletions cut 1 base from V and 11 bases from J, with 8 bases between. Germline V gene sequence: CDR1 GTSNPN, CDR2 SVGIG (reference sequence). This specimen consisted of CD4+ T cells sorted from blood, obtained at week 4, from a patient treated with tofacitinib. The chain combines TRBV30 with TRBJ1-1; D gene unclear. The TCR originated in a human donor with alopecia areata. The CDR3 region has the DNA TGTGCCTGGAGTGACATCAGGGCTTTCTTT. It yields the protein CAWSDIRAFF.